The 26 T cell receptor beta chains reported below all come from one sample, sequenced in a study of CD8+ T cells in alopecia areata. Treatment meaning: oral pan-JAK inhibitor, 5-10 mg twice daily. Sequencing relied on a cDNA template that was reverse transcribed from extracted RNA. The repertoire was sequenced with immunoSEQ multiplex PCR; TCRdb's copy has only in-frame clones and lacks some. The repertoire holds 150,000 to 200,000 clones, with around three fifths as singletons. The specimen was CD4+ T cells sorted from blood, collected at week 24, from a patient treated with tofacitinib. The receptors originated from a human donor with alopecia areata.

CDR3 DNA: TGTGCCAGCAGCTTTTCTGCAACTAGCGGGGGGGCTAACACAGATACGCAGTATTTT. Protein: CASSFSATSGGANTDTQYF. The gene calls are TRBV7-8 and TRBJ2-3; 13 bases map to TRBD2. CDR3 size: 19 residues. CDR1 is SGHVS, CDR2 FQNEAQ, per germline. With 3 bases clipped from V and 2 bases from J, the junction kept 11 bases outside the gene matches.

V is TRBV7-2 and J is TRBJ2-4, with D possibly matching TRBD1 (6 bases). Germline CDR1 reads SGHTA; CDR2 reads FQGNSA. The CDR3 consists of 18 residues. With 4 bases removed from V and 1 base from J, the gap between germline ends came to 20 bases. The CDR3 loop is CASSSPLRGLMAKNIQYF. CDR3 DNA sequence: TGTGCCAGCAGCTCACCCTTAAGGGGGTTGATGGCCAAAAACATTCAGTACTTC.

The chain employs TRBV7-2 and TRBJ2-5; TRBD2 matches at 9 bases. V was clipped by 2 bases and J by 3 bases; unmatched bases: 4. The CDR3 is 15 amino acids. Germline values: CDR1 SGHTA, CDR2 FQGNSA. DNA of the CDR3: TGTGCCAGCAGCTTACAGCGGGGGGCGGAAGAGACCCAGTACTTC. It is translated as CASSLQRGAEETQYF.

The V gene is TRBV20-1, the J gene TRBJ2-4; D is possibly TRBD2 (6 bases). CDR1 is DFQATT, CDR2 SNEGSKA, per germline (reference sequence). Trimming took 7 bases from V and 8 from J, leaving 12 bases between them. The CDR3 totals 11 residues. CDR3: CSGWWGDIQYF. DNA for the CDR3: TGCAGTGGGTGGTGGGGGGACATTCAGTACTTC.

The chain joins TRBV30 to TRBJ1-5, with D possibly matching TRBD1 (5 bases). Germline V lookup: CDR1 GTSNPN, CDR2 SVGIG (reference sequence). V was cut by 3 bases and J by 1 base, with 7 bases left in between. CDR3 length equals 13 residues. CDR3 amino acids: CAWSRQSNQPQHF. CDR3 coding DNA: TGTGCCTGGAGCCGACAGAGCAATCAGCCCCAGCATTTT.

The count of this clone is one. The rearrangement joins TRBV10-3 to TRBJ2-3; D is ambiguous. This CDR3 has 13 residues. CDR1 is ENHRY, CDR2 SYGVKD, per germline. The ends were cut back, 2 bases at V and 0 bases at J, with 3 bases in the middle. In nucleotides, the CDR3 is TGTGCCATCAGTGAGGTTAGCACAGATACGCAGTATTTT. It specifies CAISEVSTDTQYF.

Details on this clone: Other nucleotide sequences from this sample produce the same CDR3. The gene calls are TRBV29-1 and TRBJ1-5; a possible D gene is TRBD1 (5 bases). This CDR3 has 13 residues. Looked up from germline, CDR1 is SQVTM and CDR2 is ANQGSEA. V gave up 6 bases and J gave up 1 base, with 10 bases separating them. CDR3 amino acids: CSVGENSNQPQHF. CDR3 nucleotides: TGCAGCGTAGGGGAGAACAGCAATCAGCCCCAGCATTTT.

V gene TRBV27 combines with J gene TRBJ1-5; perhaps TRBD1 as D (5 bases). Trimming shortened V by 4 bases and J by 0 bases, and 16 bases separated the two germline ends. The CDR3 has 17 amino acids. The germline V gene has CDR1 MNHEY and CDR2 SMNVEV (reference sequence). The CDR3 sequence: CASSSLGGANSNQPQHF. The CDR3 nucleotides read TGTGCCAGCAGTTCCCTGGGAGGGGCTAATAGCAATCAGCCCCAGCATTTT.

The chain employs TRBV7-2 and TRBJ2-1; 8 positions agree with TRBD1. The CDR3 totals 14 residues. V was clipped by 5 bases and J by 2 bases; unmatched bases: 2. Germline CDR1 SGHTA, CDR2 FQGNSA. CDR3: CASSPGGAYNEQFF. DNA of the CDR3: TGTGCCAGCAGCCCAGGGGGCGCCTACAATGAGCAGTTCTTC.

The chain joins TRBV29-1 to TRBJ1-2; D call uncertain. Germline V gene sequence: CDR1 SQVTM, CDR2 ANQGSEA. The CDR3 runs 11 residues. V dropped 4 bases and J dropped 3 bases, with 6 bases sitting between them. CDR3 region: CSVASHYGYTF. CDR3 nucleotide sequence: TGCAGCGTTGCGTCCCACTATGGCTACACCTTC. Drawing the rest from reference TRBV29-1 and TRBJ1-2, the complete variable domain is SAVISQKPSRDICQRGTSLTIQCQVDSQVTMMFWYRQQPGQSLTLIATANQGSEATYESGFVIDKFPISRPNLTFSTLTVSNMSPEDSSIYLCSVASHYGYTFGSGTRLTVV.

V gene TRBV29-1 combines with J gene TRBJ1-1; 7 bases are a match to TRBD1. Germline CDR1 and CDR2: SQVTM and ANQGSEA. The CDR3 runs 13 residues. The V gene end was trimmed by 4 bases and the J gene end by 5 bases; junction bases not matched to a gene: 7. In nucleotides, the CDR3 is TGCAGCGTTGGGAGGGGGCAAAGTACTGAAGCTTTCTTT. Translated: CSVGRGQSTEAFF.

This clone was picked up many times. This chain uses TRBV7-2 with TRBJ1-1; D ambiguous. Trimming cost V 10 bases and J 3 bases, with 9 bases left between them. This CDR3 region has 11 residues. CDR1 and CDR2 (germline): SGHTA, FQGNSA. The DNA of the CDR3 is TGTGCCACCGCAGTCGACACTGAAGCTTTCTTT. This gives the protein CATAVDTEAFF.

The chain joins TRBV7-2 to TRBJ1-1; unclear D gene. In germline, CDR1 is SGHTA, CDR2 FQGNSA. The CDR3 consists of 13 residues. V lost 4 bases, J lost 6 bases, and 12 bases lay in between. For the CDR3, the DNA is TGTGCCAGCAGCTATATAGTCGGTGCTGAAGCTTTCTTT. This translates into CASSYIVGAEAFF.

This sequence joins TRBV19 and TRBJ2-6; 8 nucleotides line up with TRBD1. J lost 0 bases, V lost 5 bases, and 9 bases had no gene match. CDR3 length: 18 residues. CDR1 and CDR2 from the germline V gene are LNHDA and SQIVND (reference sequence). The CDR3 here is CASSQPGQAYSGANVLTF. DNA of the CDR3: TGTGCCAGTAGTCAACCGGGACAGGCCTACTCTGGGGCCAACGTCCTGACTTTC.

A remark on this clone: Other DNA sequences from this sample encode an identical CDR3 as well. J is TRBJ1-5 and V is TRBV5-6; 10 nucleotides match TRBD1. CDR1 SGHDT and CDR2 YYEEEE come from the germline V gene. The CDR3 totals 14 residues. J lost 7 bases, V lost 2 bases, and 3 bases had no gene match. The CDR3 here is CASSFGTGDQPQHF. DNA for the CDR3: TGTGCCAGCAGCTTCGGGACAGGGGACCAGCCCCAGCATTTT.

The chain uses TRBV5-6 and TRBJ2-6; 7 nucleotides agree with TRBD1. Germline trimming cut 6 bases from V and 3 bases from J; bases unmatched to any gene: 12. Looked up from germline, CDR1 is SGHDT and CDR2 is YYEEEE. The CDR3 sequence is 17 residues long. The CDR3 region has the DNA TGTGCCAGCAACAGGGGATTTAATCTCTTTGGGGCCAACGTCCTGACTTTC. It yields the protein CASNRGFNLFGANVLTF.

The CDR3 coding sequence is TGTGCCAGCAGCTCCGTGACAGGCCGGGTCCATGAGCAGTTCTTC. This gives the protein CASSSVTGRVHEQFF. The rearrangement links TRBV11-2 to TRBJ2-1; weak D call: TRBD1 (6 bases). This CDR3 comprises 15 residues. Trimming removed 4 bases from V and 8 bases from J, with 18 bases in between. Germline V gene sequence: CDR1 SGHAT, CDR2 FQNNGV.

The CDR3 region is CAWSQTSNYGYTF. Written as DNA, the CDR3 is TGTGCCTGGAGTCAAACCAGCAACTATGGCTACACCTTC. This rearrangement joins TRBV30 to TRBJ1-2; no clear D gene. V lost 2 bases to trimming and J lost 2 bases, with 9 bases between them. The CDR3 sequence is 13 residues long. Per germline, CDR1 GTSNPN and CDR2 SVGIG (reference sequence).

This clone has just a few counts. The CDR3 protein is CASSVQGFEQYF. The CDR3 nucleotides read TGCGCCAGCAGCGTGCAGGGGTTCGAGCAGTACTTC. The J gene is TRBJ2-7, the V gene TRBV5-1; TRBD1 is a possible D gene (6 bases). V lost 4 bases and J 6 bases, leaving 11 bases between the germline ends. CDR3 size: 12 residues. CDR1 and CDR2 (germline): SGHRS, YFSETQ.

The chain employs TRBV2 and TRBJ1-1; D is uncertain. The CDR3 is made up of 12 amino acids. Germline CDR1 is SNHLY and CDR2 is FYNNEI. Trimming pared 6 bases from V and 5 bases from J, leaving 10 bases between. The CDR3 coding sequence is TGTGCCAGCAGCCCCGTAGTTACTGAAGCTTTCTTT. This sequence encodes CASSPVVTEAFF.

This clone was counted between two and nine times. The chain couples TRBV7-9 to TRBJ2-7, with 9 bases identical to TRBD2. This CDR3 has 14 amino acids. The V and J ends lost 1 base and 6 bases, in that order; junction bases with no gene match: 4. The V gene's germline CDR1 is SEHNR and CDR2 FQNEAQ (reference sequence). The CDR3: CASSLGGGESEQYF. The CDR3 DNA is TGTGCCAGCAGCTTAGGCGGGGGGGAGAGCGAGCAGTACTTC.

This CDR3 is CAWTPRGGALFF. The CDR3 DNA sequence: TGTGCCTGGACCCCCCGCGGGGGGGCCTTGTTCTTC. The chain joins TRBV30 to TRBJ2-1; 9 bases agree with TRBD2. CDR1 and CDR2 (germline): GTSNPN, SVGIG (reference sequence). CDR3 length: 12 residues. Trimming removed 4 bases from V and 15 bases from J; junction bases left unmatched: 10.

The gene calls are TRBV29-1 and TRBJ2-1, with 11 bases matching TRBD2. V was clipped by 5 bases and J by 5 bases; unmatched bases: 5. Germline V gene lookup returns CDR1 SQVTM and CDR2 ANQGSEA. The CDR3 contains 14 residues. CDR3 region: CSVTGLAVHNEQFF. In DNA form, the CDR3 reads TGCAGCGTTACGGGACTAGCGGTCCACAATGAGCAGTTCTTC.

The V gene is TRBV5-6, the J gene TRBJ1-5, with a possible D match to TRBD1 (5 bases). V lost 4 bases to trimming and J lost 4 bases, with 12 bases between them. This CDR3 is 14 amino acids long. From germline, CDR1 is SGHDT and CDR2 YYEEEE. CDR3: CASSLGTVNQPQHF. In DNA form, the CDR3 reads TGTGCCAGCAGCCTCGGGACTGTGAATCAGCCCCAGCATTTT. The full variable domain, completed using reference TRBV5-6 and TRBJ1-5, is DAGVTQSPTHLIKTRGQQVTLRCSPKSGHDTVSWYQQALGQGPQFIFQYYEEEERQRGNFPDRFSGHQFPNYSSELNVNALLLGDSALYLCASSLGTVNQPQHFGDGTRLSIL.

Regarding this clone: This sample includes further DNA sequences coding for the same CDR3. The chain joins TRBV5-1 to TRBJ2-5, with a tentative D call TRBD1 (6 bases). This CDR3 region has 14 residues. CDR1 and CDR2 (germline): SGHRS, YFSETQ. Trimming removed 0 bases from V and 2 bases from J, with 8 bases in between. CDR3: CASSLGTAQETQYF. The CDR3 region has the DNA TGCGCCAGCAGCTTGGGGACAGCACAAGAGACCCAGTACTTC.

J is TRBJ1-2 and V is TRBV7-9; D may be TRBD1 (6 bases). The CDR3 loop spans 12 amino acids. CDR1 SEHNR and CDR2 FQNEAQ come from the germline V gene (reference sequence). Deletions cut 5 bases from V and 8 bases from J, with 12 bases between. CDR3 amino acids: CASSKGEGGYTF. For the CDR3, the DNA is TGTGCCAGCAGCAAGGGGGAAGGAGGCTACACCTTC.